This passage covers 28 T cell receptor beta chains from one sample sequenced in a study of OX40 agonist ivuxolimab in advanced cancers. The library was produced with the immunoSEQ multiplex PCR assay. In TCRdb, the immuneACCESS table is reduced to in-frame sequences with V and J assigned. These tables do not hold every clone; where another copy was compared, an unresolved V gene accounts for under half, and the others remain unexplained. This sample lists around 60,000 clones; around 90% were detected once. The ten largest clones capture 2.8% of the sample. The sample in question was CD4+ or CD8+ T cells sorted from blood, obtained in a trial of the OX40 agonist ivuxolimab. The receptors were gathered from an adult with an advanced solid tumor such as melanoma, head and neck, liver or kidney cancer.

The chain employs TRBV7-3 and TRBJ2-3, with 7 bases matching TRBD2. V was pared by 7 bases and J by 1 base, with 5 bases of the junction left unmatched. Germline CDR1 SGHTA, CDR2 FQGTGA. This CDR3 has 14 residues. Here the CDR3 reads CASKAGAGTDTQYF. CDR3 coding DNA: TGTGCCAGCAAGGCGGGAGCTGGCACAGATACGCAGTATTTT.

This clone was picked up a small number of times. The genes are TRBV2 and TRBJ1-5; D call uncertain. V gave up 4 bases and J gave up 0 bases, with 10 bases separating them. The CDR3 covers 15 residues. Germline lookup yields CDR1 SNHLY and CDR2 FYNNEI. The CDR3 loop is CASSVEGNSNQPQHF. The CDR3 nucleotides read TGTGCCAGCAGTGTAGAAGGGAATAGCAATCAGCCCCAGCATTTT.

V gene TRBV18 combines with J gene TRBJ1-5, with a tentative D call TRBD1 (6 bases). Deletions cut 6 bases from V and 2 bases from J, with 8 bases between. CDR3 length: 13 residues. Germline loops: CDR1 KGHSH, CDR2 LQKENI. The CDR3 loop reads CASSRGGNQPQHF. The CDR3 DNA is TGTGCCAGCTCCAGGGGCGGCAATCAGCCCCAGCATTTT.

The chain is built from TRBV4-1 and TRBJ2-3, with a weak D call TRBD2 (6 bases). CDR1 and CDR2 from the germline V gene are MGHRA and YSYEKL. The V and J ends lost 3 bases and 3 bases respectively, with 13 bases between them. This CDR3 has 15 amino acids. CDR3 nucleotide sequence: TGCGCCAGCAGCCAGAGAGCGGGTTGGACAGATACGCAGTATTTT. Translating gives CASSQRAGWTDTQYF.

The rearrangement joins TRBV2 to TRBJ1-1; no definite D call. V gave up 9 bases and J gave up 1 base, with 15 bases separating them. Germline lookup yields CDR1 SNHLY and CDR2 FYNNEI. The CDR3 has 14 amino acids. CDR3 in amino acids: CASAPSGGNTEAFF. As DNA, the CDR3 is TGTGCCAGTGCCCCCTCCGGCGGGAACACTGAAGCTTTCTTT.

This clone was recorded a few times. The chain combines TRBV27 with TRBJ2-1; 8 bases align to TRBD2. J lost 4 bases, V lost 6 bases, and 5 bases had no gene match. Per the germline V gene, CDR1 is MNHEY and CDR2 is SMNVEV (reference sequence). The CDR3 contains 14 residues. The CDR3 loop reads CASRGPSGYNEQFF. CDR3 DNA sequence: TGTGCCAGCAGAGGACCTAGCGGGTACAATGAGCAGTTCTTC.

The rearrangement joins TRBV5-1 to TRBJ2-2; 7 bases fit TRBD2. V shed 6 bases and J 4 bases; nucleotides not matched to a gene: 6. The germline V gene encodes CDR1 SGHRS and CDR2 YFSETQ. The CDR3 consists of 14 residues. CDR3 nucleotides: TGCGCCAGCACCCTCCCGGGGGGCACCGGGGAGCTGTTTTTT. It codes for CASTLPGGTGELFF.

The rearrangement joins TRBV6-5 to TRBJ1-4, with TRBD1 matching 8 bases. With V trimmed by 5 bases and J by 7 bases, 6 bases remained unmatched. Germline V lookup: CDR1 MNHEY, CDR2 SVGAGI. The CDR3 spans 14 residues. For the CDR3, the DNA is TGTGCCAGCAGTAACGGACAGGGTGGTGAAAAACTGTTTTTT. Protein sequence: CASSNGQGGEKLFF.

This chain links TRBV4-1 with TRBJ2-2; 7 nucleotides line up with TRBD1. Germline V CDR1 and CDR2: MGHRA, YSYEKL. The CDR3 runs to 15 residues. V was pared by 4 bases and J by 0 bases, with 2 bases of the junction left unmatched. The CDR3 region is CASSLGQANTGELFF. The CDR3 nucleotides are TGCGCCAGCAGCCTAGGACAGGCGAACACCGGGGAGCTGTTTTTT.

The V and J genes are TRBV11-2 and TRBJ1-3; D gene unclear. This CDR3 comprises 15 residues. The V gene lost 2 bases and the J gene lost 2 bases, with 10 bases spanning the gap. Germline CDR1 SGHAT, CDR2 FQNNGV. The CDR3 sequence is CASSLSEGTGNTIYF. The CDR3 DNA reads as TGTGCCAGCAGCTTAAGCGAGGGTACTGGAAACACCATATATTTT.

This chain connects TRBV9 to TRBJ2-3, with TRBD2 matching over 11 bases. Trimming cost V 3 bases and J 1 base; bases outside gene matches: 4. The CDR3 extends over 16 amino acids. The germline gives CDR1 SGDLS, CDR2 YYNGEE. The CDR3 loop reads CASSARLAGRTDTQYF. The CDR3, as DNA: TGTGCCAGCAGCGCCCGACTAGCGGGGCGCACAGATACGCAGTATTTT.

The sample holds one count of this clone. CDR3 DNA sequence: TGTGCCACCAGCCCACCCGGGGAGCTGTTTTTT. Protein: CATSPPGELFF. The rearrangement links TRBV15 to TRBJ2-2; unclear D gene. The CDR3 has 11 residues. Trimming removed 5 bases from V and 6 bases from J, with 4 bases in between. Germline lookup yields CDR1 LNHNV and CDR2 YYDKDF (reference sequence).

This clone was observed a single time. The rearrangement joins TRBV19 to TRBJ2-3, with D hard to call. The CDR3 sequence is 12 residues long. Per the germline V gene, CDR1 is LNHDA and CDR2 is SQIVND (reference sequence). V dropped 1 base and J dropped 5 bases, with 4 bases sitting between them. In DNA form, the CDR3 reads TGTGCCAGTAGTATAGGGGTAGATACGCAGTATTTT. Protein product: CASSIGVDTQYF.

This sequence joins TRBV30 and TRBJ1-1, with 8 bases identical to TRBD1. The CDR3 contains 14 residues. Germline V lookup: CDR1 GTSNPN, CDR2 SVGIG (reference sequence). Trimming at V came to 2 bases and at J to 5 bases, leaving 7 bases not matched to a gene. The DNA of the CDR3 is TGTGCCTGGAGTAGGCAGGGGGCGTTTACTGAAGCTTTCTTT. Amino acid sequence: CAWSRQGAFTEAFF.

This sequence joins TRBV7-8 and TRBJ2-7; a possible D gene is TRBD2 (5 bases). Trimming left V 5 bases short and J 1 base short, with 9 bases between. CDR1 and CDR2 (germline): SGHVS, FQNEAQ. The CDR3 totals 13 residues. CDR3 DNA: TGTGCCAGCAGCGGGAGATTATCCTACGAGCAGTACTTC. Its translation is CASSGRLSYEQYF. Filled out from reference TRBV7-8 and TRBJ2-7, the complete variable domain reads GAGVSQSPRYKVAKRGQDVALRCDPISGHVSLFWYQQALGQGPEFLTYFQNEAQLDKSGLPSDRFFAERPEGSVSTLKIQRTQQEDSAVYLCASSGRLSYEQYFGPGTRLTVT.

J is TRBJ2-4 and V is TRBV4-1, with 15 bases lining up with TRBD2. With V trimmed by 4 bases and J by 2 bases, 15 bases remained unmatched. The CDR3 spans 21 residues. Per germline, CDR1 MGHRA and CDR2 YSYEKL. CDR3 protein: CASSPRGGLAGGLASKNIQYF. The CDR3 DNA sequence: TGCGCCAGCAGCCCCCGAGGGGGACTAGCGGGAGGATTGGCGTCCAAAAACATTCAGTACTTC.

This clone is a singleton in its sample. The genes are TRBV27 and TRBJ1-6; no definite D call. Per germline, CDR1 MNHEY and CDR2 SMNVEV (reference sequence). CDR3 length: 12 residues. Trimming cost V 9 bases and J 11 bases, with 14 bases left between them. The CDR3 region has the DNA TGTGCCAGTGGTTTGACTGTGGCACCCCTCCACTTT. It specifies CASGLTVAPLHF.

This clone was seen only once. Relative to the germline gene, one junction end is altered; a read error may explain this. The chain is built from TRBV7-9 and TRBJ2-7; possible D gene TRBD2, 6 bases. CDR1 is SEHNR and CDR2 is FQNEAQ in the germline V gene (reference sequence). This CDR3 contains 13 residues. The CDR3 is CASSIASVGEQYF. Written as DNA, the CDR3 is TGTGCCAGCAGCATAGCTAGCGTCGGGGAGCAGTACTTC.

The chain carries TRBV6-5 and TRBJ1-2; D not resolved. The CDR3 loop spans 13 amino acids. V lost 2 bases to trimming and J lost 4 bases, with 8 bases between them. In germline, CDR1 is MNHEY, CDR2 SVGAGI. The CDR3, as DNA: TGTGCCAGCAGTTACGATAGGTCCTATGGCTACACCTTC. Translating it yields CASSYDRSYGYTF.

The sample holds a few counts of this clone. V and J are TRBV6-6 and TRBJ1-1, with 9 bases identical to TRBD1. This CDR3 comprises 15 residues. V trimming: 2 bases; J trimming: 4 bases; junction bases outside the gene matches: 5. The V gene's germline CDR1 is MNHNY and CDR2 SVGAGI (reference sequence). CDR3 bases: TGTGCCAGCAGTTACGGAGGACAGGGGAGCACTGAAGCTTTCTTT. Its protein product is CASSYGGQGSTEAFF.

The V gene is TRBV19, the J gene TRBJ2-4; TRBD1 matches at 9 bases. V shed 3 bases, J shed 3 bases, and the junction held 9 bases outside the gene matches. Germline CDR1 and CDR2: LNHDA and SQIVND (reference sequence). The CDR3 has 17 amino acids. DNA for the CDR3: TGTGCCAGTAGTATTTTTGGGACAGGGAGGGGCAAAAACATTCAGTACTTC. It translates to CASSIFGTGRGKNIQYF. The full variable domain, rest sourced from reference TRBV19 and TRBJ2-4, is DGGITQSPKYLFRKEGQNVTLSCEQNLNHDAMYWYRQDPGQGLRLIYYSQIVNDFQKGDIAEGYSVSREKKESFPLTVTSAQKNPTAFYLCASSIFGTGRGKNIQYFGAGTRLSVL.

The rearrangement uses TRBV6-5 and TRBJ1-1; D perhaps matches TRBD1 (5 bases). The CDR3 is 15 amino acids. The V gene lost 6 bases and the J gene lost 0 bases, with 14 bases spanning the gap. Germline V gene sequence: CDR1 MNHEY, CDR2 SVGAGI. CDR3 coding DNA: TGTGCCAGCAGGCGGGACGTAGGCATGAACACTGAAGCTTTCTTT. Protein: CASRRDVGMNTEAFF.

The rearrangement joins TRBV7-3 to TRBJ2-5; 7 positions agree with TRBD2. The germline V gene has CDR1 SGHTA and CDR2 FQGTGA. CDR3 length: 13 residues. V lost 4 bases and J lost 3; bases outside the gene matches: 2. Written as DNA, the CDR3 is TGTGCCAGCAGCTCAGGGAGGGAAGAGACCCAGTACTTC. Translating it yields CASSSGREETQYF. Combining the CDR3 with reference TRBV7-3 and TRBJ2-5 gives the whole variable domain GAGVSQTPSNKVTEKGKYVELRCDPISGHTALYWYRQSLGQGPEFLIYFQGTGAADDSGLPNDRFFAVRPEGSVSTLKIQRTERGDSAVYLCASSSGREETQYFGPGTRLLVL.

This rearrangement joins TRBV19 to TRBJ1-5; tentative D call: TRBD1 (6 bases). The V end lost 0 bases, the J end lost 0 bases, and 12 bases lay between the germline ends. CDR1 and CDR2 from the germline V gene are LNHDA and SQIVND (reference sequence). The CDR3 covers 17 residues. CDR3 in amino acids: CASSIDPQGLSNQPQHF. In nucleotides, the CDR3 is TGTGCCAGTAGTATAGATCCTCAGGGGCTTAGCAATCAGCCCCAGCATTTT.

The chain couples TRBV28 to TRBJ1-1, with TRBD1 matching 12 bases. V was pared by 6 bases and J by 3 bases, with 2 bases of the junction left unmatched. In germline, CDR1 is MDHEN, CDR2 SYDVKM. The CDR3 sequence is 14 residues long. The CDR3 nucleotides are TGTGCCAGCAGGGGGGACAGGGGGCACACTGAAGCTTTCTTT. Its protein product is CASRGDRGHTEAFF.

The rearrangement joins TRBV5-1 to TRBJ1-2, with TRBD1 as a possible D gene (6 bases). V was shortened by 4 bases and J by 0 bases, with 22 bases between the two germline ends. The V gene's germline CDR1 is SGHRS and CDR2 YFSETQ. The CDR3 extends over 18 amino acids. CDR3 DNA sequence: TGCGCCAGCAGCAGGGCGGGGGGCGCATTCGGCGCTAACTATGGCTACACCTTC. The encoded protein is CASSRAGGAFGANYGYTF.

The J gene is TRBJ2-1, the V gene TRBV7-3, with 9 bases that match TRBD2. Germline V lookup: CDR1 SGHTA, CDR2 FQGTGA. The CDR3 totals 16 residues. V lost 2 bases, J lost 8 bases, and 10 bases stayed unmatched. CDR3 region: CASSLAAGGPMYEQFF. The CDR3 nucleotides read TGTGCCAGCAGCTTAGCGGCGGGAGGGCCGATGTATGAGCAGTTCTTC.

J is TRBJ2-7 and V is TRBV7-8, with 9 nucleotides matching TRBD2. J lost 1 base, V lost 3 bases, and 4 bases had no gene match. Germline CDR1 reads SGHVS; CDR2 reads FQNEAQ. The CDR3 totals 15 residues. The CDR3 region is CASSFSGSSSYEQYF. CDR3 nucleotide sequence: TGTGCCAGCAGCTTTAGCGGGAGTTCATCCTACGAGCAGTACTTC.